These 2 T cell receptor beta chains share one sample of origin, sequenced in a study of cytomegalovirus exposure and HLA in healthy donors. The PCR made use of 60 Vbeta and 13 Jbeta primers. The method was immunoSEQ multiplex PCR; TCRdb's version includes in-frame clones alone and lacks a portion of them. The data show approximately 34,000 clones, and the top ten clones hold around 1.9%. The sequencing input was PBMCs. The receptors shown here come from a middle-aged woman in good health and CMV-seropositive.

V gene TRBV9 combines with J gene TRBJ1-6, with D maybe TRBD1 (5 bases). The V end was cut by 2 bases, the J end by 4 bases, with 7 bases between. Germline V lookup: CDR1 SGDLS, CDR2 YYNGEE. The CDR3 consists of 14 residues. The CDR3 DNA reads TGTGCCAGCAGCGTGGGGGGTTATAATTCACCCCTCCACTTT. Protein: CASSVGGYNSPLHF. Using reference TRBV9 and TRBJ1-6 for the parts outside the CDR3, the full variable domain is DSGVTQTPKHLITATGQRVTLRCSPRSGDLSVYWYQQSLDQGLQFLIQYYNGEERAKGNILERFSAQQFPDLHSELNLSSLELGDSALYFCASSVGGYNSPLHFGNGTRLTVT.

The CDR3 loop is CASSEDRAGNTIYF. CDR3 nucleotides: TGCGCCAGCAGCGAGGACAGGGCTGGAAACACCATATATTTT. The chain combines TRBV10-1 with TRBJ1-3, with 8 bases matching TRBD1. V trimming: 6 bases; J trimming: 2 bases; junction bases outside the gene matches: 3. Germline V lookup: CDR1 WNHNN, CDR2 SYGVQD (reference sequence). There are 14 residues in the CDR3.